The 3 T cell receptor beta chains reported below all come from one sample, sequenced in a study of CD8 T cells in Susac syndrome. Reverse transcription used about 0.45 to 1 ug RNA and random hexamers. TCRdb reprocessed the immunoSEQ multiplex PCR reads with MiXCR, giving one entry per CDR3 protein. There are about 80,000 distinct CDR3 sequences in the sample; approximately 96% occur only once, and 0.41% lies in the top ten. The sample taken for sequencing was CD8+ T cells from PBMCs. Source of these receptors: a human donor with Susac syndrome.

The rearrangement links TRBV7-9 to TRBJ2-3; no clear D gene. Per the germline V gene, CDR1 is SEHNR and CDR2 is FQNEAQ (reference sequence). Trimming left V 5 bases short and J 0 bases short, with 15 bases between. The length of the CDR3 is 16 residues. CDR3 coding DNA: TGTGCCAGCAGCCCCCCACTGTCTACTAGCACAGATACGCAGTATTTT. It specifies CASSPPLSTSTDTQYF.

Written as DNA, the CDR3 is TGTGCCAGCAGCCCGCGGACAGGAGTTAACTATGGCTACACCTTC. Encoded protein: CASSPRTGVNYGYTF. The chain couples TRBV13 to TRBJ1-2; 7 nucleotides agree with TRBD1. V dropped 5 bases and J dropped 1; count of bases not matched to a gene: 7. Germline V lookup: CDR1 PRHDT, CDR2 FYEKMQ (reference sequence). The CDR3 is made up of 15 amino acids.

This chain connects TRBV3-1 to TRBJ1-5, with D unresolved. This CDR3 has 15 residues. CDR1 LGHDT and CDR2 YNNKEL come from the germline V gene (reference sequence). Trimming removed 5 bases at V and 0 bases at J, with 11 bases between. CDR3 region: CASSDGDYSNQPQHF. The CDR3 DNA is TGTGCCAGCAGCGACGGAGACTATAGCAATCAGCCCCAGCATTTT.